This T cell receptor beta chain appears in the sequencing data of a study of T cells in Graves' hyperthyroidism and ophthalmopathy. This CDR3 has 17 residues. Germline loops: CDR1 MGHRA, CDR2 YSYEKL. The CDR3 regions of TCR beta were amplified from RNA transcripts. A set of HTBI primers served as the primers for a first-round RT-PCR of the TCR CDR3. TCRdb reprocessed the multiplex PCR reads via MiXCR and lists one record per CDR3 protein. The data contain more than 600,000 distinct CDR3 sequences, around 17% of them singletons. In the case of this clonotype: Mismatch with germline at one junction end may stem from a read error.

This TCR came from a man aged 18 to 29 with Graves' hyperthyroidism. Sequencing was done on a sample of blood. This chain joins TRBV4-1 and TRBJ1-1, with D tentatively TRBD1 (5 bases). CDR3 region: CASRQVGRAGVRTEAFF. In DNA form, the CDR3 reads TGCGCCAGCAGGCAAGTAGGGCGAGCGGGGGTGAGGACTGAAGCTTTCTTT.